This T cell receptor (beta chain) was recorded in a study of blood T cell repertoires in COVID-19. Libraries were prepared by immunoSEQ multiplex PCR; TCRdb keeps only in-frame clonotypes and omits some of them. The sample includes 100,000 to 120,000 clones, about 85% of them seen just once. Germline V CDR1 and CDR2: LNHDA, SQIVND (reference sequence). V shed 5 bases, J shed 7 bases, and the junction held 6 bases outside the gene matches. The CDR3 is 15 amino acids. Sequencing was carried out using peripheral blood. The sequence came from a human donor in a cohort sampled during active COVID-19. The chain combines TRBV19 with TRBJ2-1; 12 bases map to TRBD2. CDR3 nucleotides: TGTGCCAGTAGTGTCCTAGCGGGGGGGCTGAATGAGCAGTTCTTC. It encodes CASSVLAGGLNEQFF.